This T cell receptor (beta chain) came from a study of beta chain features in type 1 diabetes. Whole-study context: Cell yields, age and gender were similar between patients and healthy donors.

This clone was seen more than once but under ten times. What it binds is unknown. Regarding the study as a whole: These data did not resolve whether HLA type affects TCRB rearrangement. A moderate, significant TCRB CDR3 shortening appeared in type 1 diabetes across four CD4+ subsets. A greater similarity of naive, central memory and Treg TCRB repertoires was seen among patients than among healthy donors.

Purity (above 98%) was reached by all sorted populations. Expressed TCRB transcripts were sequenced after all isolated RNA was converted to cDNA. Produced via immunoSEQ multiplex PCR; TCRdb's table is partial and in-frame only. The sample has some 240,000 clones, approximately 16% seen once. CDR1 and CDR2 (germline): SGHNT, YYREEE (reference sequence). V was cut by 0 bases and J by 2 bases, with 8 bases left in between. This CDR3 has 14 amino acids. The rearrangement uses TRBV5-4 and TRBJ2-5, with a tentative D call TRBD2 (5 bases). This receptor was obtained from a man aged 25-40 years with type 1 diabetes. The sequenced material came from naive CD4+ T cells from blood. CDR3 region: CASSLGGEQETQYF. The DNA of the CDR3 is TGTGCCAGCAGCTTGGGGGGAGAACAAGAGACCCAGTACTTC.